These 10 T cell receptor beta chains were all obtained from the same sample, sequenced in a study of shared T cell receptors in the human thymus. Profiling relied on immunoSEQ multiplex PCR, and the TCRdb table lists in-frame clones only, not all of them. The sample lists 500,000 to 850,000 clones, about 90% seen once, with roughly 0.0094% in the top ten. This same sample was also part of a study on human thymus T cells.

The specimen was thymocytes. These receptors originate from a boy less than two years old with a congenital heart defect.

This clone was detected only once. This chain joins TRBV4-3 and TRBJ1-1; the D is unclear. Germline-derived CDR1 and CDR2 are LGHNA and YSLEER. The CDR3 contains 19 residues. V shed 0 bases and J shed 1 base, with 21 bases lying between them. CDR3 in amino acids: CASSQDKEVTIEQNTEAFF. In nucleotides, the CDR3 is TGCGCCAGCAGCCAAGATAAGGAGGTTACCATAGAGCAGAACACTGAAGCTTTCTTT.

This clone was recorded a few times. The V call is TRBV4-3, the J call TRBJ2-2; the match to TRBD2 covers 8 bases. V was pared by 7 bases and J by 5 bases, with 9 bases of the junction left unmatched. This CDR3 has 15 residues. CDR1 is LGHNA and CDR2 is YSLEER in the germline V gene. CDR3 amino acids: CASNRGGPGTGELFF. The CDR3 DNA is TGCGCCAGCAACCGGGGGGGGCCTGGGACCGGGGAGCTGTTTTTT.

This clone came up a few times. The rearrangement links TRBV6-4 to TRBJ2-4, with D perhaps TRBD1 (5 bases). The CDR3 is 17 amino acids. The ends were cut back, 0 bases at V and 7 bases at J, with 19 bases in the middle. Germline V gives CDR1 MRHNA, CDR2 SNTAGT. The CDR3 DNA is TGTGCCAGCAGTGACTCATGCCCTAAGGGGTTGGGGAACATTCAGTACTTC. Encoded protein: CASSDSCPKGLGNIQYF.

The CDR3 region is CASSLVRDRGNQPQHF. CDR3 nucleotide sequence: TGTGCCAGCAGCTTAGTGCGGGACAGGGGCAATCAGCCCCAGCATTTT. The V gene is TRBV7-2, the J gene TRBJ1-5, with 9 bases lining up with TRBD1. Germline V lookup: CDR1 SGHTA, CDR2 FQGNSA. With V trimmed by 1 base and J by 2 bases, 3 bases remained unmatched. The CDR3 length is 16 residues.

The gene calls are TRBV14 and TRBJ2-7, with 9 bases matching TRBD1. The CDR3 runs 17 residues. Germline trimming cut 4 bases from V and 3 bases from J; bases unmatched to any gene: 13. CDR1 SGHDN and CDR2 FVKESK come from the germline V gene. This CDR3 is CASSPGQGRTGHYEQYF. CDR3 sequence (DNA): TGTGCCAGCAGCCCCGGACAGGGGCGGACTGGACACTACGAGCAGTACTTC.

The chain joins TRBV25-1 to TRBJ2-7; 11 nucleotides align to TRBD2. The length of the CDR3 is 14 residues. Germline CDR1 and CDR2: MGHDK and SYGVNS. With V trimmed by 5 bases and J by 1 base, 1 base remained unmatched. CDR3 nucleotide sequence: TGTGCCAGCAGTCGGACTAGCGGGTCCTACGAGCAGTACTTC. Encoded protein: CASSRTSGSYEQYF.

This clone occurred once. The rearrangement uses TRBV29-1 and TRBJ2-2; TRBD2 agrees at 7 bases. V was clipped by 7 bases and J by 7 bases; unmatched bases: 9. The CDR3 is made up of 13 amino acids. Germline assignment: CDR1 SQVTM and CDR2 ANQGSEA. CDR3 amino acids: CSAPLLAHGELFF. The CDR3 region has the DNA TGCAGCGCACCGTTACTAGCGCACGGGGAGCTGTTTTTT.

The chain combines TRBV6-1 with TRBJ1-2; the match to TRBD1 covers 9 bases. The J segment lost 6 bases and the V segment lost 3 bases, leaving 5 bases of the junction unmatched. Germline V gene sequence: CDR1 MNHNS, CDR2 SASEGT. The CDR3 runs to 14 residues. CDR3 DNA sequence: TGTGCCAGCAGTGATCTGACAGGGGGGAATGGCTACACCTTC. Encoded protein: CASSDLTGGNGYTF.

The gene calls are TRBV7-9 and TRBJ2-2; TRBD1 matches at 8 bases. CDR1 and CDR2 (germline): SEHNR, FQNEAQ (reference sequence). The trim removed 5 bases at V and 2 bases at J, leaving 7 bases unmatched. This CDR3 comprises 16 residues. CDR3 in amino acids: CASSRGQGLNTGELFF. Here the CDR3 DNA reads TGTGCCAGCAGCCGCGGACAGGGTCTAAACACCGGGGAGCTGTTTTTT.

The V call is TRBV5-4, the J call TRBJ2-1; 7 bases map to TRBD1. Germline trimming cut 0 bases from V and 12 bases from J; bases unmatched to any gene: 18. Germline V lookup: CDR1 SGHNT, CDR2 YYREEE (reference sequence). There are 17 residues in the CDR3. CDR3 sequence (DNA): TGTGCCAGCAGCTTGGAGTGGGGACAGACCGAACATTGTCCGCAGTTCTTC. This gives the protein CASSLEWGQTEHCPQFF.